Below are 13 T cell receptor beta chains sequenced from a single sample in a study of blood T cell repertoires in COVID-19. Here immunoSEQ multiplex PCR was the method, and the copy in TCRdb shows in-frame clones only, minus some. The data show some 310,000 clones, around nine tenths seen once. Sequencing used PBMCs or T cells enriched from blood (not recorded which). The receptors stem from a woman younger than 45 who had recovered from COVID-19.

This clone has just a few counts. This CDR3 is CASRLAGGPSNQPQHF. Here the CDR3 DNA reads TGTGCAAGTCGCTTAGCGGGGGGGCCTAGCAATCAGCCCCAGCATTTT. The genes are TRBV12-2 and TRBJ1-5. TRBV12-2 is shown as a pseudogene. The CDR3 has 16 residues.

The rearrangement joins TRBV11-1 to TRBJ2-2, with D hard to call. The CDR3 is 13 amino acids. Germline CDR1 SGHAT, CDR2 FQDESV (reference sequence). The V gene lost 3 bases and the J gene lost 4 bases, with 6 bases spanning the gap. The CDR3 protein is CASSLESTGELFF. CDR3 nucleotide sequence: TGTGCCAGCAGCTTGGAGAGCACCGGGGAGCTGTTTTTT.

The chain is built from TRBV5-1 and TRBJ1-1; possibly TRBD1 for D (5 bases). Trimming removed 0 bases at V and 4 bases at J, with 10 bases between. Germline V gives CDR1 SGHRS, CDR2 YFSETQ. CDR3 size: 14 residues. In DNA, the CDR3 is TGCGCCAGCAGCTTGGGACAGCTAGGCACTGAAGCTTTCTTT. This translates into CASSLGQLGTEAFF.

The genes are TRBV11-3 and TRBJ2-1; the match to TRBD1 covers 10 bases. The CDR3 consists of 15 residues. Germline trimming cut 5 bases from V and 6 bases from J; bases unmatched to any gene: 7. CDR1 SGHNT and CDR2 YENEEA come from the germline V gene. The DNA for the CDR3 is TGTGCCAGCAGCGTCGACAGGGGGCTGCTCAATGAGCAGTTCTTC. Protein: CASSVDRGLLNEQFF.

The chain joins TRBV10-3 to TRBJ2-7; 10 bases align to TRBD2. The CDR3 has 14 residues. Germline V gene lookup returns CDR1 ENHRY and CDR2 SYGVKD. V dropped 4 bases and J dropped 5; count of bases not matched to a gene: 5. CDR3: CAISGAGGRDEQYF. For the CDR3, the DNA is TGTGCCATCAGTGGAGCGGGAGGGCGCGACGAGCAGTACTTC.

The CDR3 loop reads CASSTGSLGKNIQYF. CDR3 in DNA: TGTGCCAGCAGCACCGGGAGTCTGGGGAAAAACATTCAGTACTTC. The chain recombines TRBV11-1 with TRBJ2-4, with D possibly TRBD2 on 6 matching bases. The germline gives CDR1 SGHAT, CDR2 FQDESV (reference sequence). The CDR3 totals 15 residues. V shed 5 bases and J shed 4 bases, with 15 bases lying between them.

This chain links TRBV14 with TRBJ2-3; TRBD2 might be the D (5 bases). This CDR3 has 17 residues. Deletions cut 3 bases from V and 2 bases from J, with 18 bases between. CDR1 and CDR2 (germline): SGHDN, FVKESK. The CDR3 region is CASSQGPGLRTTDTQYF. The CDR3 nucleotides are TGTGCCAGCAGCCAGGGCCCCGGACTCCGAACCACAGATACGCAGTATTTT. The full variable domain, completed using reference TRBV14 and TRBJ2-3, is EAGVTQFPSHSVIEKGQTVTLRCDPISGHDNLYWYRRVMGKEIKFLLHFVKESKQDESGMPNNRFLAERTGGTYSTLKVQPAELEDSGVYFCASSQGPGLRTTDTQYFGPGTRLTVL.

The chain links TRBV4-2 to TRBJ1-1; D might be TRBD1 (5 bases). The CDR3 is 15 amino acids. V was trimmed by 4 bases and J by 5 bases, leaving 17 bases between them. In germline, CDR1 is LGHNA, CDR2 YNFKEQ. CDR3 residues: CASSPESGGRTEAFF. The CDR3 bases are TGTGCCAGCAGCCCTGAGTCGGGGGGGAGAACTGAAGCTTTCTTT.

The CDR3 region has the DNA TGTGCCAGCAGTTTAGGAGCGCTACCCACCGGGGAGCTGTTTTTT. It specifies CASSLGALPTGELFF. The V gene is TRBV28, the J gene TRBJ2-2; D not resolved. V was pared by 2 bases and J by 4 bases, with 11 bases between. This CDR3 region has 15 residues. Germline-derived CDR1 and CDR2 are MDHEN and SYDVKM. The full variable domain, completed using reference TRBV28 and TRBJ2-2, is DVKVTQSSRYLVKRTGEKVFLECVQDMDHENMFWYRQDPGLGLRLIYFSYDVKMKEKGDIPEGYSVSREKKERFSLILESASTNQTSMYLCASSLGALPTGELFFGEGSRLTVL.

This chain links TRBV5-1 with TRBJ1-1; D unresolved. V lost 2 bases, J lost 1 base, and 6 bases lay in between. The CDR3 contains 13 residues. Germline assignment: CDR1 SGHRS and CDR2 YFSETQ. The CDR3 loop is CASSFSRNTEAFF. In DNA form, the CDR3 reads TGCGCCAGCAGCTTCTCGAGGAACACTGAAGCTTTCTTT.

The chain is built from TRBV10-3 and TRBJ2-1; 12 bases are a match to TRBD2. The CDR3 is made up of 18 amino acids. V gave up 2 bases and J gave up 10 bases; unmatched junction bases: 15. CDR1 is ENHRY and CDR2 is SYGVKD in the germline V gene. CDR3 region: CAISEPRARTSGIGEQFF. CDR3 DNA sequence: TGTGCCATCAGTGAGCCAAGGGCCAGGACTAGCGGGATCGGGGAGCAGTTCTTC.

The genes are TRBV5-4 and TRBJ2-2; perhaps TRBD1 as D (5 bases). CDR1 and CDR2 (germline): SGHNT, YYREEE (reference sequence). V was trimmed by 0 bases and J by 0 bases, leaving 12 bases between them. This CDR3 region has 17 residues. In DNA form, the CDR3 reads TGTGCCAGCAGCTTGGCCTTCAGGGAAACGAACACCGGGGAGCTGTTTTTT. It yields the protein CASSLAFRETNTGELFF.

The chain combines TRBV29-1 with TRBJ1-4, with 11 bases that match TRBD1. Germline CDR1 is SQVTM and CDR2 is ANQGSEA. The CDR3 length is 17 residues. V lost 2 bases and J lost 2; bases outside the gene matches: 7. CDR3 sequence (DNA): TGCAGCGTTGAAAGCCGGGACAGGGGGAGCACTAATGAAAAACTGTTTTTT. Translation: CSVESRDRGSTNEKLFF.